This TCR beta chain was observed in a study of graft-versus-host responses after intestinal transplantation. Comment on this clone: The antigen remains unidentified.

The data were produced by immunoSEQ multiplex PCR, yet TCRdb's version contains in-frame clones alone and is incomplete. The sample lists some 76,000 clones, roughly 91% occurring once. V was clipped by 6 bases and J by 0 bases, with 8 bases between them. Germline V gene data show CDR1 as MDHEN and CDR2 as SYDVKM. The CDR3 is 14 amino acids. Regarding the study as a whole: GvH clones detected in recipient marrow included some appearing first in ileum or blood.

Sequencing used unstimulated CD8+ T cells sorted from spleen or lymph node cells, obtained before transplant. The origin of this receptor is a human donor who was the organ donor for an intestinal transplant. The rearrangement links TRBV28 to TRBJ1-4; TRBD1 might be the D (6 bases). CDR3 amino acids: CASRDSATNEKLFF. The CDR3 nucleotides are TGTGCCAGCAGGGACAGTGCAACTAATGAAAAACTGTTTTTT. The full variable domain, its missing parts supplied by reference TRBV28 and TRBJ1-4, is DVKVTQSSRYLVKRTGEKVFLECVQDMDHENMFWYRQDPGLGLRLIYFSYDVKMKEKGDIPEGYSVSREKKERFSLILESASTNQTSMYLCASRDSATNEKLFFGSGTQLSVL.